The clone carrying this T cell receptor beta chain was counted at least ten times. What it recognizes is unknown. This CDR3 is 17 amino acids long. From germline, CDR1 is SGHRS and CDR2 YFSETQ. V gave up 0 bases and J gave up 0 bases, with 10 bases separating them. TCRdb re-derived calls from the 5' RACE reads in MiXCR, one entry per CDR3 protein. The sample shows around 140,000 distinct CDR3 sequences, roughly 6.3% of them seen only once. The data originate from a study of T-cell memory formation after mild COVID-19. In the study overall: TCR clusters were largely donor specific. Study outcomes and limitations: The study detected some responding clones in pre-infection memory, suggesting cross-reactive memory joined. Second-wave clones peaking on day 37 lacked confirmed SARS-CoV-2 specificity.

Sequencing was done on a sample of PBMCs or a T cell subset sorted from them (not recorded which). The TCR comes from an adult woman who had mild COVID-19 (a few samples of this study predate the infection). Cell type and time point are not known. This chain links TRBV5-1 with TRBJ2-6, with unresolved D. CDR3 DNA sequence: TGCGCCAGCAGCTTGGTGGCAGTTAACTCTGGGGCCAACGTCCTGACTTTC. This codes for CASSLVAVNSGANVLTF.